Shown below are 27 T cell receptor beta chains from a single sample sequenced in a study of blood T cell repertoires in COVID-19 (dated by TCRdb to 2019 to 2021). Receptor amplification or capture employed the immunoSEQ multiplex PCR assay. Sourced from immuneACCESS, this table was stored by TCRdb with only in-frame sequences that have V and J called. A share of the clones is absent; for the studies checked, an unresolved V gene accounts for under half, and the remainder has no known explanation. The sample includes 90,000 to 130,000 clones, with around 81% observed a single time. Just over 4% of the sample goes to the ten largest clones. The sample taken for sequencing was peripheral blood. These receptors were taken from a woman aged 65 to 85 with acute or convalescent COVID-19.

The chain joins TRBV18 to TRBJ1-1; possibly TRBD1 for D (6 bases). Trimming left V 1 base short and J 2 bases short, with 8 bases between. The CDR3 is made up of 14 amino acids. Germline lookup yields CDR1 KGHSH and CDR2 LQKENI. The CDR3 loop reads CASSPRRGNTEAFF. In nucleotides, the CDR3 is TGTGCCAGCTCACCACGCAGGGGAAACACTGAAGCTTTCTTT.

The rearrangement joins TRBV5-8 to TRBJ2-2; tentative D call: TRBD2 (5 bases). Germline assignment: CDR1 SGHTS and CDR2 YDEGEE. This CDR3 is 15 amino acids long. V was clipped by 0 bases and J by 7 bases, with 13 bases between them. The CDR3 reads CASSLGAGVSGELFF. Written as DNA, the CDR3 is TGTGCCAGCAGCTTGGGGGCCGGGGTGAGCGGGGAGCTGTTTTTT.

The chain couples TRBV7-9 to TRBJ2-5; the match to TRBD2 covers 8 bases. Germline trimming cut 2 bases from V and 4 bases from J; bases unmatched to any gene: 6. CDR3 length: 15 amino acids. In germline, CDR1 is SEHNR, CDR2 FQNEAQ (reference sequence). The CDR3 spells CASSLTGGPGETQYF. CDR3 nucleotide sequence: TGTGCCAGCAGCTTAACGGGAGGGCCTGGAGAGACCCAGTACTTC.

This clone was recorded once. The chain recombines TRBV6-2 or TRBV6-3 with TRBJ1-2; the match to TRBD1 covers 8 bases. Germline-derived CDR1 and CDR2 are MNHEY and SVGEGT. The CDR3 covers 14 residues. V was clipped by 5 bases and J by 4 bases; unmatched bases: 6. The CDR3 nucleotides read TGTGCCAGCAGTCCCCAGGGGGCCGTCTATGGCTACACCTTC. This translates into CASSPQGAVYGYTF.

The chain links TRBV7-2 to TRBJ2-2; the match to TRBD1 covers 8 bases. The CDR3 covers 17 residues. Trimming removed 5 bases from V and 4 bases from J; junction bases left unmatched: 12. CDR1 is SGHTA and CDR2 is FQGNSA in the germline V gene. This CDR3 reads CASSLLPGQGATGELFF. CDR3 in DNA: TGTGCCAGCAGCCTATTACCGGGCCAGGGGGCCACCGGGGAGCTGTTTTTT.

J is TRBJ2-4 and V is TRBV4-1; TRBD1 matches at 12 bases. Germline V gene lookup returns CDR1 MGHRA and CDR2 YSYEKL. The trim removed 4 bases at V and 2 bases at J, leaving 3 bases unmatched. This CDR3 comprises 16 residues. The CDR3 region has the DNA TGCGCCAGCAGCCCTGGGACAGGGGGCTCCAAAAACATTCAGTACTTC. Translation: CASSPGTGGSKNIQYF.

This clone was counted a few times. The chain is built from TRBV6-6 and TRBJ1-2, with D hard to call. Trimming cost V 2 bases and J 12 bases, with 19 bases left between them. CDR1 and CDR2 (germline): MNHNY, SVGAGI (reference sequence). This CDR3 spans 14 amino acids. The CDR3 loop reads CASSYRADGEVDTF. In nucleotides, the CDR3 is TGTGCCAGCAGTTACCGCGCCGACGGTGAGGTAGACACCTTC.

The V and J genes are TRBV5-4 and TRBJ2-1, with TRBD2 identical over 16 bases. The ends lost 0 bases at V and 4 bases at J; junction bases unmatched: 7. This CDR3 is 19 amino acids long. The germline V gene encodes CDR1 SGHNT and CDR2 YYREEE (reference sequence). The CDR3 sequence: CASSLARGTSGRGYNEQFF. The CDR3 DNA reads TGTGCCAGCAGCTTGGCTCGTGGGACTAGCGGGAGGGGGTACAATGAGCAGTTCTTC.

The rearrangement uses TRBV7-6 and TRBJ1-5, with D possibly matching TRBD1 (5 bases). The germline V gene has CDR1 SGHVS and CDR2 FNYEAQ. This CDR3 spans 15 amino acids. V was pared by 2 bases and J by 4 bases, with 12 bases between. For the CDR3, the DNA is TGTGCCAGCAGCTTAACTCCAGGGTTGAATCAGCCCCAGCATTTT. Its translation: CASSLTPGLNQPQHF.

This rearrangement joins TRBV19 to TRBJ2-1; TRBD2 might be the D (6 bases). CDR3 size: 15 residues. Trimming took off 3 bases at V and 2 bases at J, with 11 bases between the two ends. CDR1 LNHDA and CDR2 SQIVND come from the germline V gene (reference sequence). The chain's CDR3 is CASSIWTGAYNEQFF. The CDR3 DNA follows: TGTGCCAGTAGTATCTGGACGGGAGCCTACAATGAGCAGTTCTTC.

This clone was seen only a few times. J is TRBJ1-5 and V is TRBV28; 8 bases fit TRBD1. After removal of 4 bases from V and 4 bases from J, the junction contained 6 bases not matched to a gene. Germline CDR1 reads MDHEN; CDR2 reads SYDVKM. This CDR3 is 15 amino acids long. This chain's CDR3 is CASSSTDRVNQPQHF. The DNA for the CDR3 is TGTGCCAGCAGTTCTACGGACAGGGTAAATCAGCCCCAGCATTTT.

The chain couples TRBV6-2 or TRBV6-3 to TRBJ2-4, with 10 bases matching TRBD1. Trimming took 6 bases from V and 7 from J; bases not matched to a gene: 12. Per germline, CDR1 MNHEY and CDR2 SVGEGT. The CDR3 runs 16 residues. Here the CDR3 reads CASSLIGTGERNIQYF. CDR3 in DNA: TGTGCCAGCAGCCTCATCGGGACAGGGGAAAGGAACATTCAGTACTTC.

The gene calls are TRBV4-2 and TRBJ2-5, with D tentatively TRBD1 (6 bases). The CDR3 sequence is 14 residues long. Germline CDR1 is LGHNA and CDR2 is YNFKEQ. Trimming stripped 2 bases from V and 1 base from J, with 8 bases between. CDR3 in DNA: TGTGCCAGCAGCCAACCGGACAGCCAAGAGACCCAGTACTTC. Translation gives CASSQPDSQETQYF.

This clone was counted a single time. The chain has TRBV4-1 and TRBJ1-3; D unresolved. The germline CDR1 and CDR2 sequences are MGHRA and YSYEKL. V lost 0 bases to trimming and J lost 3 bases, with 9 bases between them. This CDR3 contains 15 residues. CDR3 in DNA: TGCGCCAGCAGCCAAGAATGGGCCCTTGGAAACACCATATATTTT. Translated: CASSQEWALGNTIYF.

The chain couples TRBV4-2 to TRBJ1-1; unclear D gene. V lost 7 bases and J 10 bases, leaving 22 bases between the germline ends. This CDR3 has 14 amino acids. Germline CDR1 LGHNA, CDR2 YNFKEQ. CDR3 nucleotide sequence: TGTGCCAGCACGGAGGGAACGAACCCTGATGGAGCTTTCTTT. Encoded protein: CASTEGTNPDGAFF.

This clone was recorded once. The CDR3 DNA sequence: TGTGCCAGCAGCATGACCGGGACTAGCGATCGCACAGATACGCAGTATTTT. Protein: CASSMTGTSDRTDTQYF. This chain links TRBV9 with TRBJ2-3; 10 bases align to TRBD2. The CDR3 is made up of 17 amino acids. V was pared by 4 bases and J by 1 base, with 9 bases of the junction left unmatched. CDR1 and CDR2 from the germline V gene are SGDLS and YYNGEE.

This clone is a singleton in its sample. CDR3 sequence reads: CASRRGAVTSYEQYF. The CDR3 coding sequence is TGCGCCAGCAGAAGGGGCGCGGTCACCTCCTACGAGCAGTACTTC. J is TRBJ2-7 and V is TRBV5-1; a weak D match, TRBD1 (5 bases). This CDR3 is built from 15 residues. Germline CDR1 is SGHRS and CDR2 is YFSETQ. Trimming shortened V by 5 bases and J by 0 bases, and 15 bases separated the two germline ends.

V is TRBV5-4 and J is TRBJ1-3, with D possibly being TRBD1 (5 bases). CDR1 is SGHNT, CDR2 YYREEE, per germline (reference sequence). This CDR3 is built from 16 residues. The germline V and J ends were trimmed by 4 bases and 0 bases, with 14 bases remaining between them. The CDR3 loop reads CASSEGLLYSGNTIYF. The CDR3 nucleotides are TGTGCCAGCAGCGAGGGACTTCTTTACTCTGGAAACACCATATATTTT. The full variable domain, with the rest looked up from reference TRBV5-4 and TRBJ1-3, is ETGVTQSPTHLIKTRGQQVTLRCSSQSGHNTVSWYQQALGQGPQFIFQYYREEENGRGNFPPRFSGLQFPNYSSELNVNALELDDSALYLCASSEGLLYSGNTIYFGEGSWLTVV.

The chain recombines TRBV14 with TRBJ2-5, with unresolved D. Between the trimmed V and J ends, which lost 1 base and 2 bases, there was a span of 8 bases. This CDR3 has 14 amino acids. Germline V gene sequence: CDR1 SGHDN, CDR2 FVKESK. The CDR3 DNA sequence: TGTGCCAGCAGCCAAGTTAGTAATCAAGAGACCCAGTACTTC. Its translation: CASSQVSNQETQYF.

V and J are TRBV19 and TRBJ1-2; no firm D call. From germline, CDR1 is LNHDA and CDR2 SQIVND (reference sequence). The CDR3 extends over 14 amino acids. The V gene lost 10 bases and the J gene lost 4 bases, with 19 bases spanning the gap. The CDR3 loop reads CATKDRETFYGYTF. DNA of the CDR3: TGTGCCACCAAGGACCGGGAAACCTTCTATGGCTACACCTTC.

Comments on this clone: Germline and junction disagree at one end, which may indicate a read error. The V call is TRBV6-1, the J call TRBJ2-3; TRBD2 aligns across 12 bases. CDR3 length: 19 residues. Per germline, CDR1 MNHNS and CDR2 SASEGT. This CDR3 is CASSEAASGRAWLPDRQYF. The CDR3 bases are TGTGCCAGCAGTGAAGCGGCTAGCGGGAGGGCCTGGCTCCCGGATAGGCAGTATTTT.

CDR3 coding DNA: TGCGCCAGCAGAGACTGGGGCACAGATACGCAGTATTTT. Encoded protein: CASRDWGTDTQYF. The gene calls are TRBV5-1 and TRBJ2-3; D unresolved. The V end was cut by 5 bases, the J end by 1 base, with 8 bases between. Germline values: CDR1 SGHRS, CDR2 YFSETQ. The CDR3 contains 13 residues. Full variable domain (remainder filled in from reference TRBV5-1 and TRBJ2-3): KAGVTQTPRYLIKTRGQQVTLSCSPISGHRSVSWYQQTPGQGLQFLFEYFSETQRNKGNFPGRFSGRQFSNSRSEMNVSTLELGDSALYLCASRDWGTDTQYFGPGTRLTVL.

The chain links TRBV29-1 to TRBJ2-1; D perhaps matches TRBD2 (5 bases). The CDR3 is made up of 14 amino acids. Germline values: CDR1 SQVTM, CDR2 ANQGSEA. Trimming removed 6 bases from V and 3 bases from J, with 15 bases in between. The CDR3 is CSVVAGHRYNEQFF. CDR3 coding DNA: TGCAGCGTGGTCGCGGGCCACCGCTACAATGAGCAGTTCTTC.

This clone was seen more than once but under ten times. The chain employs TRBV21-1 and TRBJ2-7; the table's D gene call, TRBD2, was not cross checked with the DNA. TRBV21-1 is shown as a pseudogene. This CDR3 has 20 residues. The CDR3 is CASTPGPLKARGRGVREQYF. The CDR3 coding sequence is TGTGCCAGCACCCCGGGCCCCCTCAAGGCCCGTGGGAGGGGAGTCCGCGAGCAGTACTTC.

The J gene is TRBJ2-3, the V gene TRBV6-6; 7 bases are a match to TRBD2. The germline V gene encodes CDR1 MNHNY and CDR2 SVGAGI (reference sequence). This CDR3 has 13 residues. V shed 5 bases and J 2 bases; nucleotides not matched to a gene: 1. The CDR3 reads CASSRDYTDTQYF. Written as DNA, the CDR3 is TGTGCCAGCAGTCGGGACTACACAGATACGCAGTATTTT.

The gene calls are TRBV28 and TRBJ1-3; a weak D match, TRBD1 (5 bases). There are 16 residues in the CDR3. Between the trimmed V and J ends, which lost 2 bases and 0 bases, there was a span of 11 bases. Germline V CDR1 and CDR2: MDHEN, SYDVKM. CDR3 bases: TGTGCCAGCAGTTTACTCCAGGGCAGCTCTGGAAACACCATATATTTT. This encodes CASSLLQGSSGNTIYF.

The V and J genes are TRBV28 and TRBJ1-3; 8 bases line up with TRBD1. The CDR3 is made up of 19 amino acids. Germline CDR1 reads MDHEN; CDR2 reads SYDVKM. Trimming took 4 bases from V and 8 from J; bases not matched to a gene: 22. CDR3 residues: CASSSPGGQKDVGMDTIYF. CDR3 coding DNA: TGTGCCAGCAGTTCCCCAGGGGGCCAAAAAGATGTGGGAATGGACACCATATATTTT.